The 7 T cell receptor beta chains in this list originate from one sample, sequenced in a study of blood T cell repertoires in COVID-19. Here immunoSEQ multiplex PCR was the method, and the copy in TCRdb shows in-frame clones only, minus some. The sample lists 300,000 to 400,000 clones, over 75% occurring once. The specimen sequenced was PBMCs or T cells enriched from blood (not recorded which). These receptors were collected from a woman between 25 and 40 years old with acute COVID-19.

The gene calls are TRBV7-6 and TRBJ1-6; a weak D match, TRBD1 (6 bases). This CDR3 is 14 amino acids long. The germline CDR1 and CDR2 sequences are SGHVS and FNYEAQ. V lost 2 bases to trimming and J lost 10 bases, with 12 bases between them. CDR3 bases: TGTGCCAGCAGCTTACGGGACATGCAATCACCCCTCCACTTT. Residues: CASSLRDMQSPLHF.

The chain is built from TRBV5-1 and TRBJ2-5; 11 bases fit TRBD2. Germline CDR1 and CDR2: SGHRS and YFSETQ. CDR3 length equals 15 residues. After removal of 0 bases from V and 2 bases from J, the junction contained 0 bases not matched to a gene. CDR3 bases: TGCGCCAGCAGCTTGGCTAGCGGGGGGCAAGAGACCCAGTACTTC. Its translation: CASSLASGGQETQYF.

V usage is TRBV18 and J usage is TRBJ2-7; 10 bases are a match to TRBD1. The CDR3 covers 15 residues. CDR1 is KGHSH, CDR2 LQKENI, per germline. Trimming removed 3 bases from V and 6 bases from J; junction bases left unmatched: 8. CDR3 DNA: TGTGCCAGCTCACCCGTCGGGACAGGGGATCGCGAGCAGTACTTC. The encoded protein is CASSPVGTGDREQYF.

The table lists this clone with a count of one. V usage is TRBV6-1 and J usage is TRBJ1-1, with D possibly being TRBD1 (5 bases). The germline V gene has CDR1 MNHNS and CDR2 SASEGT. Trimming cost V 3 bases and J 2 bases, with 7 bases left between them. The CDR3 sequence is 13 residues long. The DNA for the CDR3 is TGTGCCAGCAGTGACAGGGCCAACACTGAAGCTTTCTTT. It translates to CASSDRANTEAFF.

The V gene is TRBV18, the J gene TRBJ1-4; 7 nucleotides match TRBD1. The V segment lost 4 bases and the J segment 3 bases; nucleotides outside the gene matches: 2. Germline V gene data show CDR1 as KGHSH and CDR2 as LQKENI. The CDR3 consists of 14 residues. The CDR3: CASSQTGSNEKLFF. The DNA for the CDR3 is TGTGCCAGCTCACAGACAGGGTCTAATGAAAAACTGTTTTTT.

Note on this clone: The same CDR3 also results from other DNA sequences found in this sample. The chain carries TRBV9 and TRBJ1-2; D is ambiguous. Trimming pared 4 bases from V and 5 bases from J, leaving 12 bases between. The CDR3 runs to 13 residues. Germline CDR1 is SGDLS and CDR2 is YYNGEE. Here the CDR3 reads CASSPRGNYGYTF. The CDR3 nucleotides are TGTGCCAGCAGCCCCAGAGGCAATTATGGCTACACCTTC.

CDR3 region: CASSLGEGSYGYTF. The CDR3 DNA reads TGTGCCAGCAGCCTGGGCGAGGGCAGCTATGGCTACACCTTC. The chain is built from TRBV3-1 (or the pseudogene TRBV3-2) and TRBJ1-2; D not certain. The CDR3 has 14 residues. Germline V gene sequence: CDR1 LGHDT, CDR2 YNNKEL (reference sequence). The V gene lost 4 bases and the J gene lost 4 bases, with 13 bases spanning the gap.